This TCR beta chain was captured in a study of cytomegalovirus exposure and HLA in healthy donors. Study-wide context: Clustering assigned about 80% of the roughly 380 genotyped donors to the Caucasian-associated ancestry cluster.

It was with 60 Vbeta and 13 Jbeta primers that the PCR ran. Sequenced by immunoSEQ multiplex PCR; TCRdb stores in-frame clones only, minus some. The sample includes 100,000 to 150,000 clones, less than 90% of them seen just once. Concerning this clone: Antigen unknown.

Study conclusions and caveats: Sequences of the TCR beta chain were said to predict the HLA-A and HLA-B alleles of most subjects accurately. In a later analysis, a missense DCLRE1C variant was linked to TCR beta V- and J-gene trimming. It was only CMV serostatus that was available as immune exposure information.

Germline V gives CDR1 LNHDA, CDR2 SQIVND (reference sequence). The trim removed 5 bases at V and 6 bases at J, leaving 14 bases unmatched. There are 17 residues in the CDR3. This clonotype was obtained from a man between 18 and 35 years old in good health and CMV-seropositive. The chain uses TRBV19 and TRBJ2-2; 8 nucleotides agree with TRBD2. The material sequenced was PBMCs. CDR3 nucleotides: TGTGCCAGTAGTTCCGCCCCCCCGGGGGGGTTGGCCGGGGAGCTGTTTTTT. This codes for CASSSAPPGGLAGELFF.